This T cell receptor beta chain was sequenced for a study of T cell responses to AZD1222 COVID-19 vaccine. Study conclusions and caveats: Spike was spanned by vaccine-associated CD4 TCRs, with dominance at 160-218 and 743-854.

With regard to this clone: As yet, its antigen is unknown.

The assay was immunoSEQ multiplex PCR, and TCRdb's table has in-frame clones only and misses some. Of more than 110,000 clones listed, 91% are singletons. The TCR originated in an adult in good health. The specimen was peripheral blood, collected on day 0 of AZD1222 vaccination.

The CDR3 DNA follows: TGCGCCAGCAGCCAAGTAAGGGTCGACAGGGGAGACCATGGCTACACCTTC. Its protein is CASSQVRVDRGDHGYTF. The genes are TRBV4-1 and TRBJ1-2, with 8 bases fitting TRBD1. The CDR3 contains 17 residues. Germline trimming cut 1 base from V and 6 bases from J; bases unmatched to any gene: 13. CDR1 and CDR2 from the germline V gene are MGHRA and YSYEKL.